Presented here are 19 T cell receptor beta chains from one specimen sequenced in a study of T-cell memory formation after mild COVID-19. From the 5' RACE reads, TCRdb called clonotypes with MiXCR, one entry per CDR3 protein. The data show about 400,000 distinct CDR3 sequences, with around 22% seen just once and around 13% held by the top ten. The sequenced material came from PBMCs or a T cell subset sorted from them (not recorded which). The receptors originated from an adult woman who had mild COVID-19 (a few samples of this study predate the infection). Cell type and time point are not known.

Many counts were recorded for this clonotype. This chain uses TRBV7-2 with TRBJ2-3; TRBD1 matches at 9 bases. V lost 1 base to trimming and J lost 3 bases; unmatched junction nucleotides: 2. This CDR3 comprises 15 residues. CDR1 and CDR2 from the germline V gene are SGHTA and FQGNSA. CDR3 loop: CASSLVGQGTDTQYF. CDR3 DNA sequence: TGTGCCAGCAGCTTAGTCGGACAGGGGACAGATACGCAGTATTTT.

Only one count was recorded for this clonotype. V and J are TRBV18 and TRBJ2-1, with TRBD2 identical over 13 bases. The V gene's germline CDR1 is KGHSH and CDR2 LQKENI. Trimming removed 3 bases from V and 11 bases from J; junction bases left unmatched: 4. CDR3 size: 14 residues. CDR3 DNA sequence: TGTGCCAGCTCACCGTCCGGGACTAGCGGGAAGCAGTTCTTC. Protein sequence: CASSPSGTSGKQFF.

Comment on this clonotype: Germline is not matched at one junction end, which may reflect a read error. The chain employs TRBV7-2 and TRBJ2-7; TRBD2 matches 9 bases. The CDR3 is 17 amino acids. CDR1 is SGHTA, CDR2 FQGNSA, per germline. The CDR3 sequence is CDSSLVPSGVMSYEQYF. For the CDR3, the DNA is TGTGACAGCAGCTTAGTTCCTAGCGGGGTAATGTCCTACGAGCAGTACTTC.

This clonotype was picked up a small number of times. V usage is TRBV5-1 and J usage is TRBJ1-2, with a weak D call TRBD1 (5 bases). The CDR3 is 17 amino acids. CDR1 and CDR2 (germline): SGHRS, YFSETQ. V lost 3 bases to trimming and J lost 6 bases, with 24 bases between them. This CDR3 reads CASSSSLRRSGTHGYTF. The CDR3 DNA reads TGCGCCAGCAGCTCGTCCCTCCGGAGGTCCGGGACTCATGGCTACACCTTC.

The chain employs TRBV7-9 and TRBJ2-3; D is possibly TRBD2 (6 bases). CDR3 size: 13 residues. Germline assignment: CDR1 SEHNR and CDR2 FQNEAQ (reference sequence). CDR3 protein: CAPEGLGTDTQYF. The CDR3 DNA is TGTGCTCCGGAGGGGCTCGGCACAGATACGCAGTATTTT.

V usage is TRBV12-3 or TRBV12-4 and J usage is TRBJ2-7; D may be TRBD1 (5 bases). V was shortened by 7 bases and J by 3 bases, with 13 bases between the two germline ends. The CDR3 has 13 residues. CDR3 protein: CASKGPRGYEQYF. The CDR3 nucleotides read TGTGCCAGCAAAGGGCCTAGGGGCTACGAGCAGTACTTC.

Only a few counts were recorded for this clonotype. The junction departs from germline at one end; a sequencing error may be responsible. The chain couples TRBV11-2 to TRBJ2-1; no clear D. The germline V gene encodes CDR1 SGHAT and CDR2 FQNNGV. The CDR3 sequence is 13 residues long. CDR3 sequence: CASSVDINNEQFF. The CDR3 DNA sequence: TGTGCCAGCAGCGTAGACATCAACAATGAGCAGTTCTTC.

The V gene is TRBV3-1, the J gene TRBJ2-3; D might be TRBD2 (6 bases). This CDR3 comprises 17 residues. CDR1 is LGHDT, CDR2 YNNKEL, per germline (reference sequence). Trimming stripped 1 base from V and 5 bases from J, with 19 bases between. The CDR3 nucleotides are TGTGCCAGCAGCCAAGCATCCGGGACTCCCGGCTTAGATACGCAGTATTTT. Its translation: CASSQASGTPGLDTQYF.

A few counts support this clonotype. The V call is TRBV6-5, the J call TRBJ1-6; D perhaps matches TRBD1 (5 bases). Germline loops: CDR1 MNHEY, CDR2 SVGAGI. The CDR3 is made up of 14 amino acids. V shed 0 bases and J shed 8 bases, with 8 bases lying between them. CDR3: CASSYSTVDSPLHF. CDR3 sequence (DNA): TGTGCCAGCAGTTACTCGACAGTTGATTCACCCCTCCACTTT.

The V and J genes are TRBV5-1 and TRBJ1-5; D not resolved. CDR1 is SGHRS, CDR2 YFSETQ, per germline. This CDR3 has 13 amino acids. Trimming took 4 bases from V and 3 from J, leaving 8 bases between them. CDR3 DNA sequence: TGCGCCAGCAGCACCCGTCCCAATCAGCCCCAGCATTTT. Translation: CASSTRPNQPQHF.

This chain uses TRBV7-9 with TRBJ1-6; D gene ambiguous. Trimming pared 7 bases from V and 14 bases from J, leaving 15 bases between. Per the germline V gene, CDR1 is SEHNR and CDR2 is FQNEAQ (reference sequence). The CDR3 has 12 amino acids. CDR3 amino acids: CASTLDPLSLHF. CDR3 nucleotides: TGTGCCAGCACCCTAGACCCCTTATCCCTCCACTTT.

The table lists this clonotype with a few counts. This chain links TRBV18 with TRBJ2-2, with a possible D match to TRBD2 (6 bases). Trimming took 3 bases from V and 0 from J, leaving 11 bases between them. Germline CDR1 is KGHSH and CDR2 is LQKENI. CDR3 length: 16 residues. For the CDR3, the DNA is TGTGCCAGCTCACCGGCGGGGCCGACGAACACCGGGGAGCTGTTTTTT. This encodes CASSPAGPTNTGELFF.

V gene TRBV7-8 combines with J gene TRBJ2-7, with 8 positions matching TRBD1. The trim removed 5 bases at V and 12 bases at J, leaving 15 bases unmatched. The CDR3 extends over 14 amino acids. Germline V gene sequence: CDR1 SGHVS, CDR2 FQNEAQ. The CDR3 here is CASSPGTGPAFWYF. As DNA, the CDR3 is TGTGCCAGCAGCCCCGGGACAGGCCCAGCATTCTGGTACTTC.

The sample holds a few counts of this clonotype. V gene TRBV12-3 or TRBV12-4 combines with J gene TRBJ2-1, with 9 bases aligning to TRBD2. CDR3 length: 13 residues. V was pared by 5 bases and J by 7 bases, with 3 bases of the junction left unmatched. The CDR3, as DNA: TGTGCCAGCAGTGCGGGGGGGTGGAATGAGCAGTTCTTC. It encodes CASSAGGWNEQFF.

This clonotype appeared a few times. The chain combines TRBV5-1 with TRBJ2-3; unclear D gene. Germline V gene lookup returns CDR1 SGHRS and CDR2 YFSETQ. The CDR3 length is 14 residues. V lost 1 base to trimming and J lost 5 bases, with 11 bases between them. As DNA, the CDR3 is TGCGCCAGCAGCTTGTCGAAGTCAGGAGATACGCAGTATTTT. This encodes CASSLSKSGDTQYF.

Only one count was recorded for this clonotype. V gene TRBV20-1 combines with J gene TRBJ1-6; no clear D gene. This CDR3 is 12 amino acids long. V lost 6 bases and J 7 bases, leaving 10 bases between the germline ends. Germline assignment: CDR1 DFQATT and CDR2 SNEGSKA (reference sequence). The CDR3 sequence: CSAKLGNSPLHF. CDR3 DNA sequence: TGCAGTGCCAAACTGGGGAATTCACCCCTCCACTTT.

The rearrangement uses TRBV19 and TRBJ1-1, with D possibly being TRBD1 (5 bases). CDR1 is LNHDA and CDR2 is SQIVND in the germline V gene (reference sequence). CDR3 length: 17 amino acids. V shed 5 bases and J shed 1 base, with 20 bases lying between them. The CDR3 spells CASSRQSAGMTNTEAFF. The CDR3 DNA sequence: TGTGCCAGTAGTCGACAGAGCGCTGGCATGACGAACACTGAAGCTTTCTTT.

This clonotype showed up just once. V gene TRBV11-3 combines with J gene TRBJ2-7; 9 bases line up with TRBD2. V lost 0 bases to trimming and J lost 3 bases; unmatched junction nucleotides: 3. Germline CDR1 SGHNT, CDR2 YENEEA. The CDR3 has 15 residues. CDR3 sequence: CASSLEAGGIYEQYF. In DNA, the CDR3 is TGTGCCAGCAGCTTAGAAGCGGGAGGAATCTACGAGCAGTACTTC.

This clonotype was counted only a few times. The V and J genes are TRBV20-1 and TRBJ1-2; possible D gene TRBD1, 6 bases. The CDR3 consists of 15 residues. V lost 2 bases, J lost 3 bases, and 16 bases lay in between. The germline V gene has CDR1 DFQATT and CDR2 SNEGSKA (reference sequence). The CDR3 region has the DNA TGCAGTGCTAGACTCAACCCTAACAGGGACTATGGCTACACCTTC. This codes for CSARLNPNRDYGYTF.